This T cell receptor beta chain was captured by sequencing in a study of PD-1 blockade in classical Hodgkin lymphoma. Method: immunoSEQ multiplex PCR; TCRdb's copy keeps in-frame clones and lacks some. The sample lists more than 12,000 clones, around four fifths seen once, with around 25% in the top ten. This CDR3 is 16 amino acids long. V lost 0 bases and J 3 bases, leaving 15 bases between the germline ends. Germline lookup yields CDR1 SGHRS and CDR2 YFSETQ. Each of the patients experienced relapse following autologous stem cell transplantation, and their brentuximab vedotin exposure differed. Best responses were complete response, partial response or progressive disease. Regarding the study as a whole: Before treatment, TCR diversity in newly diagnosed patients was reportedly lower than in healthy donors. Before treatment, complete responders showed about the same diversity as newly diagnosed patients. CD8+ TCR diversity did not rise significantly by C4D1, unlike CD4+.

In regard to this clone: Its antigen is still unknown.

The TCR comes from a human donor with classical Hodgkin lymphoma. The material was peripheral blood mononuclear cells (PBMCs), obtained before the second cycle of nivolumab. The V gene is TRBV5-1, the J gene TRBJ1-2, with unresolved D. The CDR3 protein is CASSLAGNGQDYGYTF. The CDR3 bases are TGCGCCAGCAGCTTGGCCGGGAACGGGCAGGACTATGGCTACACCTTC. The entire variable domain, with the rest obtained from reference TRBV5-1 and TRBJ1-2, is as follows: KAGVTQTPRYLIKTRGQQVTLSCSPISGHRSVSWYQQTPGQGLQFLFEYFSETQRNKGNFPGRFSGRQFSNSRSEMNVSTLELGDSALYLCASSLAGNGQDYGYTFGSGTRLTVV.